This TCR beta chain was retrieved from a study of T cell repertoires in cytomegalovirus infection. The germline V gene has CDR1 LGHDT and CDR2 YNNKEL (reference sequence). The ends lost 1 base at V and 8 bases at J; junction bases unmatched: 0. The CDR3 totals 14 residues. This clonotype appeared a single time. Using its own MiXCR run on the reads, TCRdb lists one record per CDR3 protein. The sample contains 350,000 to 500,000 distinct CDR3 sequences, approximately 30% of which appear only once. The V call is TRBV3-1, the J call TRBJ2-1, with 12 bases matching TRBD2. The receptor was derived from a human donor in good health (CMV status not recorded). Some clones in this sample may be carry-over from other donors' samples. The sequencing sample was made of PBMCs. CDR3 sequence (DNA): TGTGCCAGCAGCCAAGGACTAGCGGGGGATGAGCAGTTCTTC. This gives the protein CASSQGLAGDEQFF.